These T cell receptor beta chains were read from a single sample in a study of glioma-infiltrating T cells. Using its own MiXCR run on the multiplex PCR reads, TCRdb lists one record per CDR3 protein. This table holds under 200,000 distinct CDR3 sequences, around 45% found once. The sequencing input was glioma tissue, nonneoplastic brain tissue, or PBMCs (not recorded which). These receptor sequences come from a human donor with low-grade glioma or glioblastoma, undergoing nonglioma brain surgery, or in good health (not recorded which). CDR3s include the opening cysteine and the closing phenylalanine or tryptophan. The D gene is left open where the match is weak. Not every row has a clone size; where given, it reads once, few, many or a size class.

J,size,V,D,DNA,CDR3
TRBJ2-1,few,TRBV18,-,TGTGCCAGCTCACAGAATCGGGACACAAACAATGAGCAGTTCTTC,CASSQNRDTNNEQFF
TRBJ2-2,-,TRBV5-1,-,TGCGCCAGCAGCTTCCTCCGGGACGCAGGAATCGGGGAGCTGTTTTTT,CASSFLRDAGIGELFF
TRBJ2-1,many,TRBV18,-,TGTGCCAGCTCACCCGGGAGCAAGCAGTTCTTC,CASSPGSKQFF
TRBJ2-5,-,TRBV3-1,-,TGTGCCAGCAGCCAAGGGCGGGCGGGACTGGAGACCCAGTACTTC,CASSQGRAGLETQYF
TRBJ1-5,many,TRBV28,-,TGTGCCAGCAGTCGATTAAATCAGCCCCAGCATTTT,CASSRLNQPQHF
TRBJ1-5,-,TRBV12-3/TRBV12-4,TRBD1,TGTGCCAGCAGCGGAGGACAGGGGCCGCCCCAGCATTTT,CASSGGQGPPQHF
TRBJ2-1,many,TRBV20-1,TRBD2,TGCAGTGCTAGTGCAGCGGGAGGTGTCAATGAGCAGTTCTTC,CSASAAGGVNEQFF
TRBJ2-7,-,TRBV29-1,TRBD2,TGCAGCGTTTCTAGCGGGGGGTACTACGAGCAGTACTTC,CSVSSGGYYEQYF
TRBJ2-1,many,TRBV2,-,TGTGCCAGCAGCATTGACTGGGATGAGCAGTTCTTC,CASSIDWDEQFF
TRBJ2-1,-,TRBV3-1,-,TGTGCCAGCAGTCGAACGATAACTGAGCAGTTCTTC,CASSRTITEQFF
TRBJ1-1,many,TRBV24-1,-,TGTGCCACCAGTGACCCCGACACTGAAGCTTTCTTT,CATSDPDTEAFF
TRBJ1-2,-,TRBV29-1,-,TGCAGCGTTGAAGGGGTAGGGCTTAGCTATGGCTACACCTTC,CSVEGVGLSYGYTF
TRBJ2-2,few,TRBV6-4,-,TGTGCCAGCAGTTATAGGGCAGGAAAGTTATCGAGCACCGGGGAGCTGTTTTTT,CASSYRAGKLSSTGELFF
TRBJ2-1,many,TRBV27,TRBD2,TGTGCCACCATGCGGACTAGCGGGAGACCCAATGAGCAGTTCTTC,CATMRTSGRPNEQFF
TRBJ1-2,-,TRBV27,-,TGTGCCAGCAGTTTTCAGGGCATGAGCTATGGCTACACCTTC,CASSFQGMSYGYTF
TRBJ1-1,many,TRBV7-2,-,TGTGCCAGCAGCGTGACAGGAAACTTGAACACTGAAGCTTTCTTT,CASSVTGNLNTEAFF
TRBJ2-5,-,TRBV20-1,-,TGCAGTGCTAGAGCCACCGGAGTAAAAGAGAACCAGTGCTTC,CSARATGVKENQCF
TRBJ1-1,many,TRBV7-2,-,TGTGCCAGCAGCCGTACTATAGGTGGGAACACTGAAGCTTTCTTT,CASSRTIGGNTEAFF
TRBJ2-7,-,TRBV27,-,TGTGCCAGCAGTGTCACAGGTTCATCGATTTACGAGCATTACTTC,CASSVTGSSIYEHYF
TRBJ2-3,-,TRBV7-6,TRBD2,TGTGTCAGCAGCTTAAGGACTAGCGCCACAGATACGCAGTATTTT,CVSSLRTSATDTQYF
TRBJ2-2,many,TRBV7-9,-,TGTGCCAGCAGTCTTAATTCGAACACCGGGGAGCTGTTTTTT,CASSLNSNTGELFF
TRBJ2-7,few,TRBV29-1,-,TGCAGCGTCTCCACGGTTGGACCCTACGAGCAGTACTTC,CSVSTVGPYEQYF
TRBJ2-7,few,TRBV28,TRBD1,TGTGCCAGCACCACAGATCGACAGGGGGCCCACGAGCAGTACTTC,CASTTDRQGAHEQYF
TRBJ1-5,-,TRBV30,-,TGTGCCTGGACAACCGGACAACCCTTTCAGCCCCAGCATTTT,CAWTTGQPFQPQHF
TRBJ2-2,-,TRBV24-1,-,TGTGCCACCAGTGCTCTTAACACCGGGGAGCTGTTTTTT,CATSALNTGELFF
TRBJ2-1,many,TRBV20-1,-,TGCAGTGCTAGAGTCCTTGAAGTTGAGTTCTTC,CSARVLEVEFF
TRBJ2-1,many,TRBV6-1,-,TGTGCCAGCAGTCGCGGGCGTTCCTACAATGAGCAGTTCTTC,CASSRGRSYNEQFF
TRBJ1-3,-,TRBV3-1,-,TGTGCCAGCAGCCAATTAGGGACTGCGAATGGAAACACCATATATTTT,CASSQLGTANGNTIYF
TRBJ2-1,few,TRBV7-9,-,TGTGCCAGCAGCCCGATGGGGGAGAGGGGAAATGAGCAGTTCTTC,CASSPMGERGNEQFF
TRBJ1-1,many,TRBV18,-,TGTGCCAGCTCGACCGGACTGGGGAACACTGAAGCTTTCTTT,CASSTGLGNTEAFF
TRBJ2-7,-,TRBV28,TRBD2,TGTGCCAGCAGCGGGGGGAAGCACGAGCAGTACTTC,CASSGGKHEQYF
TRBJ1-2,many,TRBV28,-,TGTGCCAGCAGTCCCAGTAATTTTTACGGCTACACCTTC,CASSPSNFYGYTF
TRBJ2-6,many,TRBV6-1,-,TGTGCCAGCAGTGAGCCAGTGAGGGCCAACGTCCTGACTTTC,CASSEPVRANVLTF
TRBJ2-2,many,TRBV15,-,TGTGCCACCACCCCACGATCGAACACCGGGGAGCTGTTTTTT,CATTPRSNTGELFF
TRBJ1-6,-,TRBV14,-,TGTGACAGCAGCAACGGGGGACCACCCCATTCACCCCTCCACTTT,CDSSNGGPPHSPLHF
TRBJ2-1,-,TRBV19,TRBD1,TGTGCCAGTAACCCAGGGGGCATCGTAGATGAGCAGTTCTTC,CASNPGGIVDEQFF
TRBJ1-2,few,TRBV29-1,-,TGCAGCGCCCTGCTCTTGGACGGTTATGGCTACACCTTC,CSALLLDGYGYTF
TRBJ2-5,-,TRBV6-1,TRBD1,TGTGCCAGCAGTGGATCCCCAGGGGGCCAAGAGACCCAGTACTTC,CASSGSPGGQETQYF
TRBJ2-2,-,TRBV6-1,-,TGTGCCAGCAGTTATCAAGGAGGGATGAACACCGGGGAGCTGTTTTTT,CASSYQGGMNTGELFF
TRBJ2-5,many,TRBV6-6,-,TGTGCCAGCAGTTACTCGGGACACCAAGAGACCCAGTACTTC,CASSYSGHQETQYF
TRBJ2-1,-,TRBV12-3/TRBV12-4,TRBD2,TGTGCCAGCAGTCTAGCGGACTCCTACAATGAGCAGTTCTTC,CASSLADSYNEQFF
TRBJ2-6,-,TRBV15,-,TGTGCCACCAGCAGCAGGGGCCGCAGCTCTGGGGCCAACGTCCTGACTTTC,CATSSRGRSSGANVLTF
TRBJ1-1,-,TRBV6-6,-,TGTGCCAGCAGTTACTCTCAGGAGGAGGAGTCTTTCTTT,CASSYSQEEESFF
TRBJ2-7,-,TRBV7-9,-,TGTGCCAGCAGCTTAGCTCGAGAGGCCTACGAGCAGTACTTC,CASSLAREAYEQYF
TRBJ1-6,many,TRBV12-3/TRBV12-4,-,TGTGCCAGCAGTTCTGGATACTCCTATAATTCACCCCTCCACTTT,CASSSGYSYNSPLHF
TRBJ2-5,many,TRBV28,TRBD1,TGTGCCAGCAGTATACAGGGGACCCAAGAGACCCAGTACTTC,CASSIQGTQETQYF
TRBJ2-3,-,TRBV6-1,TRBD2,TGTGCCAGCAGGGGACTAGCCCCTAGCACAGGTACGCAGTATTTT,CASRGLAPSTGTQYF
TRBJ2-7,many,TRBV20-1,-,TGCAGTGCTAGCCCTACGGGGTACGAGCAGTACTTC,CSASPTGYEQYF
TRBJ1-5,-,TRBV29-1,-,TGCAGCGTTGGACAGGAGCCCTATCAGCCCCAGCATTTT,CSVGQEPYQPQHF
TRBJ1-5,-,TRBV12-3/TRBV12-4,-,TGTGCCAGCAGTGGAAACAGGGAGAGTCAGCCCCAGCATTTT,CASSGNRESQPQHF
TRBJ1-1,-,TRBV20-1,-,TGCAGTGCTGGGGGTGGCGCGAACACTGAAGCTCTCTTT,CSAGGGANTEALF
TRBJ1-2,-,TRBV12-3/TRBV12-4,TRBD1,TGTGCCAGCAGTTTTTCGCCGGGACAGATCTATGGCTACACCTTC,CASSFSPGQIYGYTF
TRBJ2-1,-,TRBV28,-,TGTGCCAGCCAGGAAACCTACGAGAAGTTCTTC,CASQETYEKFF
TRBJ2-1,-,TRBV4-1,TRBD2,TGTGCCAGCAGCTTAGGGATTAACGGGAGGGGGGTTTGGGACGAGCAGTTCTTC,CASSLGINGRGVWDEQFF
TRBJ1-5,once,TRBV28,TRBD1,TGTGCCAGCAGTTCCCGGACAGGGGAAGTCCAAAGCCCCCAGCATTTT,CASSSRTGEVQSPQHF
TRBJ2-3,-,TRBV18,TRBD2,TGTGCCAGCTCACCGACCAGGGGACTAGTTACAGATACGCAGTATTTT,CASSPTRGLVTDTQYF
TRBJ2-3,many,TRBV27,TRBD2,TGTGCCAGCAGTCCCCGACCCGGACTAGCGGGAGTGGTGGATACGCAGTATTTT,CASSPRPGLAGVVDTQYF
TRBJ2-7,many,TRBV25-1,-,TGTGCCAGCAGCGACTACAGGGAGACCTACGAGCAGTACTTC,CASSDYRETYEQYF
TRBJ2-1,many,TRBV28,TRBD2,TGTGCCAGCAGCTTACTAGCGGGAGGGAAAATTGAGTTCTTC,CASSLLAGGKIEFF